Listed below are T cell receptor beta chains from one sample, sequenced in a study of blood T cells in healthy people across ages. From the 5' RACE reads, TCRdb called clonotypes with MiXCR, one entry per CDR3 protein. Counted here are around 2 million distinct CDR3 sequences, 39% occurring once; the ten biggest clones make up roughly 23%. The sample was blood. The receptors were gathered from a human donor in good health. CDR3s include the opening cysteine and the closing phenylalanine or tryptophan. The order of the fields is V gene, J gene, CDR3 protein.

v_gene: TRBV7-2
j_gene: TRBJ1-3
CDR3aa: CASSLILGGNTIYF

v_gene: TRBV6-5
j_gene: TRBJ2-7
CDR3aa: CASSTSSVGAYEQYF

v_gene: TRBV7-2
j_gene: TRBJ2-4
CDR3aa: CASSLDRSKNIQYF

v_gene: TRBV4-3
j_gene: TRBJ2-3
CDR3aa: CASSQDSSSTQYF

v_gene: TRBV29-1
j_gene: TRBJ2-7
CDR3aa: CSVRLAGAYEQYF

v_gene: TRBV2
j_gene: TRBJ2-3
CDR3aa: CASSEFSGPSTDTQYF

v_gene: TRBV4-3
j_gene: TRBJ2-1
CDR3aa: CASGVGRSYNEQFF

v_gene: TRBV6-5
j_gene: NA
CDR3aa: CASSNLVRGETQYF

v_gene: TRBV24-1
j_gene: TRBJ1-2
CDR3aa: CAASGPRTGGGDGYTF

v_gene: TRBV14
j_gene: TRBJ2-3
CDR3aa: CASSSLTGTDTQYF

v_gene: TRBV3-1
j_gene: TRBJ1-6
CDR3aa: CASSPWTGLNSPLHF

v_gene: TRBV4-3
j_gene: TRBJ2-3
CDR3aa: CASSQDQRGFPATQYF

v_gene: TRBV20-1
j_gene: TRBJ2-1
CDR3aa: CSEGGDCYNEQFF

v_gene: TRBV11-2
j_gene: TRBJ2-1
CDR3aa: CASSFERGPNEQFF

v_gene: TRBV6-2/TRBV6-3
j_gene: TRBJ2-1
CDR3aa: CASRDTTTDRFF

v_gene: TRBV7-2
j_gene: TRBJ1-2
CDR3aa: CASSFLGDTYGYTF

v_gene: TRBV19
j_gene: TRBJ1-2
CDR3aa: CASSMSLNYGYTF

v_gene: TRBV12-5
j_gene: TRBJ1-1
CDR3aa: CASGLLENTEAFF

v_gene: TRBV12-3/TRBV12-4
j_gene: NA
CDR3aa: CASSFNRGSVYEQYF

v_gene: TRBV3-1
j_gene: TRBJ2-1
CDR3aa: CASSQGDRDNNEQFF

v_gene: TRBV5-1
j_gene: TRBJ2-3
CDR3aa: CASSGGQVSGTDTQYF

v_gene: TRBV27
j_gene: TRBJ2-1
CDR3aa: CASSLSFRGGRNEQFF

v_gene: TRBV20-1
j_gene: TRBJ1-6
CDR3aa: CSARKQGNNSPLHF

v_gene: TRBV6-6
j_gene: TRBJ2-4
CDR3aa: CTSNHRLAGKAKNIQYF